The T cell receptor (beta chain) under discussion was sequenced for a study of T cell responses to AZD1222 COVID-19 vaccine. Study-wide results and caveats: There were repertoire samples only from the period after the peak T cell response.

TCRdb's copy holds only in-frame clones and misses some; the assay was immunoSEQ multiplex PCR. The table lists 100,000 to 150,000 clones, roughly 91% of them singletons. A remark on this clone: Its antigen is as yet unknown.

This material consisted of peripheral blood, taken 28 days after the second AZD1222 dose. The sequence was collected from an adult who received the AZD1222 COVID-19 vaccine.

This chain's CDR3 is CASSAAARGLEYGYTF. CDR3 in DNA: TGCGCCAGCAGCGCGGCCGCCAGGGGGTTAGAGTATGGCTACACCTTC. The rearrangement uses TRBV5-1 and TRBJ1-2; TRBD1 matches 7 bases. Germline V gene sequence: CDR1 SGHRS, CDR2 YFSETQ. With V trimmed by 4 bases and J by 5 bases, 14 bases remained unmatched. CDR3 size: 16 residues.